The rows below give T cell receptor beta chains drawn from one sample of a study of cytomegalovirus exposure and HLA in healthy donors. Sequencing used immunoSEQ multiplex PCR; TCRdb keeps in-frame clones, though not all of them. This table holds approximately 190,000 clones, approximately 81% found once. The sample taken for sequencing was PBMCs. The receptors come from a woman between 18 and 29 years old in good health and CMV-seropositive. Both conserved end residues are part of each CDR3. A D gene is named only where the DNA matches it firmly. Size tells how often a clone was seen (once, few, many) or the class of an expanded clone, and some rows leave it out.

V gene: TRBV2
clone size: -
D gene: -
J gene: TRBJ2-7
CDR3 protein: CASSKDRYEQYF
CDR3 DNA: TGTGCCAGCAGTAAGGACAGATACGAGCAGTACTTC

V gene: TRBV28
clone size: -
D gene: -
J gene: TRBJ2-2
CDR3 protein: CASLPPKRANTGELFF
CDR3 DNA: TGTGCCAGTCTACCCCCTAAGCGAGCGAACACCGGGGAGCTGTTTTTT

V gene: TRBV27
clone size: -
D gene: TRBD2
J gene: TRBJ2-2
CDR3 protein: CASSRTSGGLTGELFF
CDR3 DNA: TGTGCCAGCAGCCGGACTAGCGGGGGGCTAACCGGGGAGCTGTTTTTT

V gene: TRBV9
clone size: -
D gene: TRBD1
J gene: TRBJ1-1
CDR3 protein: CASSHGTGNTEAFF
CDR3 DNA: TGTGCCAGCAGCCATGGGACAGGAAACACTGAAGCTTTCTTT

V gene: TRBV5-1
clone size: -
D gene: -
J gene: TRBJ2-3
CDR3 protein: CASSLIPWDTQYF
CDR3 DNA: TGCGCCAGCAGCCTAATCCCGTGGGATACGCAGTATTTT

V gene: TRBV5-1
clone size: -
D gene: TRBD2
J gene: TRBJ2-2
CDR3 protein: CASSLTSGGYANTGELFF
CDR3 DNA: TGCGCCAGCAGCTTGACTAGCGGGGGTTACGCGAACACCGGGGAGCTGTTTTTT

V gene: TRBV7-3
clone size: -
D gene: -
J gene: TRBJ2-1
CDR3 protein: CASSLGGLNEQFF
CDR3 DNA: TGTGCCAGCAGCTTAGGAGGTTTAAATGAGCAGTTCTTC

V gene: TRBV11-2
clone size: once
D gene: -
J gene: TRBJ1-2
CDR3 protein: CASSLRSQEFRGGYTF
CDR3 DNA: TGTGCCAGCAGCTTACGTTCGCAGGAATTTCGGGGGGGCTACACCTTC

V gene: TRBV9
clone size: -
D gene: -
J gene: TRBJ1-1
CDR3 protein: CASSVTQGNTEAFF
CDR3 DNA: TGTGCCAGCAGCGTGACGCAGGGGAACACTGAAGCTTTCTTT

V gene: TRBV30
clone size: -
D gene: TRBD2
J gene: TRBJ2-3
CDR3 protein: CAWQRGSRTDTQYF
CDR3 DNA: TGTGCCTGGCAGCGGGGATCTAGAACAGATACGCAGTATTTT

V gene: TRBV20-1
clone size: -
D gene: -
J gene: TRBJ2-7
CDR3 protein: CSAADGEQYF
CDR3 DNA: TGCAGTGCCGCCGACGGGGAGCAGTACTTC